These T cell receptor beta chains were read from a single sample in a study of blood T cell repertoires in COVID-19. Data came from immunoSEQ multiplex PCR; TCRdb stores just in-frame clones and leaves some out. The sample consists of 470,000 or so clones, approximately 83% of them appearing once. The sequencing sample was made of peripheral blood. Receptor source: a human donor in a cohort sampled during active COVID-19. The CDR3 runs from the conserved cysteine through the conserved F or W. The D gene is left open where the match is weak. Size is stated for part of the rows, as once, few or many counts, or as a class when the clone is expanded.

V gene,clone size,D gene,J gene,CDR3 DNA,CDR3 protein
TRBV30,.,TRBD1,TRBJ2-7,TGTGCCTGGAGTGCAAGGACAGGGATCTACGAGCAGTACTTC,CAWSARTGIYEQYF
TRBV27,.,.,TRBJ1-2,TGTGCCACCCGGGGGGGCGTTCACTATGGCTACACCTTC,CATRGGVHYGYTF
TRBV7-6,few,.,TRBJ2-2,TGTGCCAGCAGCTTCCTAGGGGGAGAGAACACCGGGGAGCTGTTTTTT,CASSFLGGENTGELFF
TRBV5-5,.,TRBD1,TRBJ2-6,TGTGCCAGCAGCTTGTCCACAGGGGTTACTGGGGCCAACGTCCTGACTTTC,CASSLSTGVTGANVLTF
TRBV4-3,many,.,TRBJ2-7,TGCGCCAGCAGCCAAGATCTTTCCAGGGTGAACGAGCAGTACTTC,CASSQDLSRVNEQYF
TRBV2,.,.,TRBJ1-2,TGTGCCAGCAGTGAAATGAGACAGATCTATGGCTACACCTTC,CASSEMRQIYGYTF
TRBV6-2/TRBV6-3,.,TRBD1,TRBJ1-5,TGTGCCAGCAGTTCCACCCGGGACAGGGCGAGCAATCAGCCCCAGCATTTT,CASSSTRDRASNQPQHF
TRBV21-1,.,.,TRBJ2-5,TGTGCCAGCAGCAATCTGCAGGGAATTTTGAAGTGCGTGGGTTCAGGGGAGACCCAGTACTTC,CASSNLQGILKCVGSGETQYF
TRBV10-3,.,.,TRBJ1-6,TGTGCCATCAGTGAGTCGTTGAGAGACAGGAGCTCCTATAATTCACCCCTCCACTTT,CAISESLRDRSSYNSPLHF
TRBV12-5,.,TRBD1,TRBJ1-4,TGTGCTAGTGGTTTGGTACCAGGGGGTAATGAAAAACTGTTTTTT,CASGLVPGGNEKLFF
TRBV7-8,.,TRBD1,TRBJ1-4,TGTGCCAGCAGCCACTACAGGACAGGGCAAGGGAAACTGTTTTTT,CASSHYRTGQGKLFF
TRBV2,.,.,TRBJ2-1,TGTGCCAGCACTCGCGGGGTATACAATGAGCAGTTCTTC,CASTRGVYNEQFF
TRBV7-2,.,TRBD1,TRBJ2-3,TGTGCCAGCAGCCGGGACAGGGGCCCAGATACGCAGTATTTT,CASSRDRGPDTQYF
TRBV4-3,.,TRBD2,TRBJ2-1,TGCGCCAGCAGCCCCACACTTAGCGGGAGGGTCCATGAGCAGTTCTTC,CASSPTLSGRVHEQFF
TRBV28,.,.,TRBJ1-3,TGTGCCAGCAGTCCTAGCCTGGGGGGAGGAAACACCATATATTTT,CASSPSLGGGNTIYF
TRBV10-3,.,.,TRBJ1-1,TGTGCCTCAGCGGAACAGGGAAGGACTGAAGCTTTCTTT,CASAEQGRTEAFF
TRBV5-6,.,.,TRBJ2-7,TGTGCCAGCAGCTTGTGGGGGCAGGTTCTTTGGCGCTCCTACGAGCAGTACTTC,CASSLWGQVLWRSYEQYF
TRBV19,.,TRBD1,TRBJ2-5,TGTGCCAGTAGTGATGGACAGGGGAGGAAAGAGACCCAGTACTTC,CASSDGQGRKETQYF
TRBV4-2,.,.,TRBJ2-5,TGTGCCAGCAGCCAAGTTTCACTAAGGGGAGGTAAAGAGACCCAGTACTTC,CASSQVSLRGGKETQYF
TRBV28,.,.,TRBJ1-6,TGTGCCAGCAGACTCATGAGGACAGAAAATTCACCCCTCCACTTT,CASRLMRTENSPLHF
TRBV6-1,.,TRBD2,TRBJ2-5,TGTGCCAGCAGTGAAGGCCTAGCGGGGGAAGAGACCCAGTACTTC,CASSEGLAGEETQYF
TRBV4-2,.,TRBD2,TRBJ2-7,TGTGCCAGCAGCCAATTTATAACTAGCGTTGTCGAGCAGTACTTC,CASSQFITSVVEQYF
TRBV19,.,TRBD1,TRBJ2-1,TGTGCCAGTACCACTCGCCGACAGGGCTCCGACTACAATGAGCAGTTCTTC,CASTTRRQGSDYNEQFF
TRBV5-5,.,TRBD1,TRBJ1-2,TGTGCCAGCAGCACGGGACAGGGACCTTCCGATTATGGCTACACCTTC,CASSTGQGPSDYGYTF
TRBV5-1,.,.,TRBJ2-7,TGCGCCAGCAGTTTCCGGGGAGCCTACGAGCAGTACTTC,CASSFRGAYEQYF
TRBV28,.,TRBD1,TRBJ1-1,TGTGCCAGCAGCCTACAGGGGGTGGCTTTCTTT,CASSLQGVAFF
TRBV7-9,.,.,TRBJ1-1,TGTGCCAGCAGCTTCGAGGGAAACACTGAAGCTTTCTTT,CASSFEGNTEAFF
TRBV3-1/TRBV3-2,.,.,TRBJ1-6,TGTGCCAGCAGCCAAGGACAGTACAATTCACCCCTCCACTTT,CASSQGQYNSPLHF
TRBV10-1,few,TRBD2,TRBJ2-2,TGCGCCAGCAGTGCGAGGACTAGCGGGGTTCGGGGCACCGGGGAGCTGTTTTTT,CASSARTSGVRGTGELFF
TRBV11-2,.,TRBD2,TRBJ2-7,TGTGCCAGCAGCTTCGGGCTAGCGGGAGGAACCCCCTACGAGCAGTATTTC,CASSFGLAGGTPYEQYF
TRBV20-1,.,.,TRBJ1-1,TGCAGTGCTAGAGCGTCAGATCCCGTTTTCTTT,CSARASDPVFF
TRBV2,.,TRBD1,TRBJ1-4,TGTGCCAGTGGGGACAGGGGTAATGAAAAACTGTTTTTT,CASGDRGNEKLFF
TRBV19,.,TRBD2,TRBJ2-2,TGTGCCACCACCGGGACTAGCGGGCCGGGCGGGGAGCTGTTTTTT,CATTGTSGPGGELFF
TRBV30,.,TRBD2,TRBJ2-1,TGTGCCTGGAGTGTATATGCTAGCGGATACAATGAGCAGTTCTTC,CAWSVYASGYNEQFF
TRBV28,.,TRBD2,TRBJ2-7,TGTGCCAGCAGTTTCCCTGGGACTAGCTTCGAGCAGTACTTC,CASSFPGTSFEQYF
TRBV7-9,.,TRBD1,TRBJ2-7,TGTGCCAGCAGCGCCGGGACAGGGAATGACGAGCAGTACTTC,CASSAGTGNDEQYF
TRBV25-1,.,.,TRBJ2-1,TGTGCCAGCATCAGGTCCGAATCCTACAATGAGCAGTTCTTC,CASIRSESYNEQFF
TRBV19,.,.,TRBJ2-3,TGTGCCAGTACCCAGGGACTTGGCACAGATACGCAGTATTTT,CASTQGLGTDTQYF
TRBV3-1/TRBV3-2,.,.,TRBJ2-2,TGTGCCAGCAGCCAAGCCCCTCCCGGGGAGCTGTTTTTT,CASSQAPPGELFF
TRBV6-1,.,.,TRBJ1-1,TGTGCCAGCAGTGATCAGGGGCGCGTCGTAGGCACTGAAGCTTTCTTT,CASSDQGRVVGTEAFF
TRBV19,.,.,TRBJ1-5,TGTGCGACTCATGGGGCCCACAATCAGCCCCAGCATTTT,CATHGAHNQPQHF
TRBV19,.,TRBD1,TRBJ2-1,TGTGCCAGCCAAGGGGACAGGAGCTCCTACAATGAGCAGTTCTTC,CASQGDRSSYNEQFF
TRBV4-3,.,.,TRBJ1-4,TGCGCCAGCAGCCAAGACAGGGGAACTAATGAAAAACTGTTTTTT,CASSQDRGTNEKLFF
TRBV9,.,.,TRBJ2-7,TGTGCCAGCAGCGTAGCGGAGGGGCGCTACGAGCAGTACTTC,CASSVAEGRYEQYF
TRBV7-2,once,TRBD1,TRBJ1-1,TGTGCCAGCAGCTTAAGAGGGGGCGTTAACACTGAAGCTTTCTTT,CASSLRGGVNTEAFF